These 28 T cell receptor beta chains were sequenced from one sample in a study of cytotoxic CD8 clonotypes in ibrutinib-treated CLL. Repertoires were generated with immunoSEQ multiplex PCR, while TCRdb's copy carries only in-frame clones and drops some. The sample records approximately 320,000 clones, over 60% being singletons. The sequencing used PBMCs, collected after 36 months of ibrutinib treatment. The receptors come from a human donor with chronic lymphocytic leukemia.

This sequence joins TRBV28 and TRBJ2-7; D ambiguous. In germline, CDR1 is MDHEN, CDR2 SYDVKM. The CDR3 is 15 residues long. V lost 1 base and J lost 0, with 10 bases in between. Here the CDR3 reads CASSLYSPYSYEQYF. CDR3 DNA sequence: TGTGCCAGCAGTTTATATTCGCCCTACTCCTACGAGCAGTACTTC.

The chain has TRBV4-1 and TRBJ1-1; D is perhaps TRBD1 (5 bases). Germline V gives CDR1 MGHRA, CDR2 YSYEKL. CDR3 length: 17 amino acids. The ends were cut back, 1 base at V and 1 base at J, with 16 bases in the middle. The CDR3 loop reads CASSQGKGSLKNTEAFF. The CDR3 coding sequence is TGCGCCAGCAGCCAAGGCAAGGGGAGCTTAAAGAACACTGAAGCTTTCTTT.

A few counts support this clone. CDR3 amino acids: CASSFGNYGYTF. CDR3 DNA sequence: TGTGCCAGCAGCTTCGGGAACTATGGCTACACCTTC. The chain recombines TRBV5-6 with TRBJ1-2; D is ambiguous. The CDR3 consists of 12 residues. The germline V gene encodes CDR1 SGHDT and CDR2 YYEEEE. V shed 2 bases and J shed 2 bases, with 4 bases lying between them.

The chain carries TRBV25-1 and TRBJ2-6, with 8 bases lining up with TRBD1. Germline assignment: CDR1 MGHDK and CDR2 SYGVNS. Trimming at V came to 6 bases and at J to 2 bases, leaving 9 bases not matched to a gene. CDR3 length: 17 residues. The CDR3 DNA follows: TGTGCCAGCAGCTTTCGGACAGGGTCCCCTGGGGCCAACGTCCTGACTTTC. This encodes CASSFRTGSPGANVLTF.

CDR3 region: CASSLNPPREGYNEQFF. The CDR3 nucleotides are TGCGCCAGCAGCTTGAATCCGCCTCGGGAGGGCTACAATGAGCAGTTCTTC. V and J are TRBV5-1 and TRBJ2-1; 8 nucleotides match TRBD2. V was pared by 1 base and J by 3 bases, with 9 bases of the junction left unmatched. In germline, CDR1 is SGHRS, CDR2 YFSETQ. The CDR3 extends over 17 amino acids. Using reference TRBV5-1 and TRBJ2-1 for the parts outside the CDR3, the full variable domain is KAGVTQTPRYLIKTRGQQVTLSCSPISGHRSVSWYQQTPGQGLQFLFEYFSETQRNKGNFPGRFSGRQFSNSRSEMNVSTLELGDSALYLCASSLNPPREGYNEQFFGPGTRLTVL.

The chain carries TRBV13 and TRBJ1-2, with 7 bases aligning to TRBD1. Germline CDR1 reads PRHDT; CDR2 reads FYEKMQ (reference sequence). Losses at the gene ends were 1 base for V and 4 bases for J; bases not matched to a gene: 3. The CDR3 extends over 14 amino acids. CDR3 region: CASSLAGDSYGYTF. CDR3 bases: TGTGCCAGCAGCTTAGCGGGGGACAGCTATGGCTACACCTTC.

This chain joins TRBV28 and TRBJ1-4; D perhaps matches TRBD1 (6 bases). The CDR3 is 14 residues long. V shed 2 bases and J shed 7 bases, with 11 bases lying between them. The germline gives CDR1 MDHEN, CDR2 SYDVKM. The CDR3: CASSLQGWGEKLFF. The DNA of the CDR3 is TGTGCCAGCAGTTTACAGGGGTGGGGTGAAAAACTGTTTTTT.

The chain is built from TRBV5-6 and TRBJ2-2; a possible D gene is TRBD2 (5 bases). CDR1 is SGHDT and CDR2 is YYEEEE in the germline V gene. V shed 4 bases and J shed 4 bases, with 14 bases lying between them. This CDR3 has 15 amino acids. CDR3 DNA sequence: TGTGCCAGCAGCCTTGGTGGAGGCGGCACCGGGGAGCTGTTTTTT. Translating it yields CASSLGGGGTGELFF. Based on the CDR3 plus reference TRBV5-6 and TRBJ2-2, the full variable domain is DAGVTQSPTHLIKTRGQQVTLRCSPKSGHDTVSWYQQALGQGPQFIFQYYEEEERQRGNFPDRFSGHQFPNYSSELNVNALLLGDSALYLCASSLGGGGTGELFFGEGSRLTVL.

Only one count was recorded for this clone. The chain couples TRBV7-3 to TRBJ2-3; TRBD2 matches at 13 bases. The CDR3 is 16 residues long. The ends lost 10 bases at V and 2 bases at J; junction bases unmatched: 9. The germline gives CDR1 SGHTA, CDR2 FQGTGA. The CDR3 DNA reads TGTGCCATAGATCCGGGACTAGCGGGATCCACAGATACGCAGTATTTT. Translating gives CAIDPGLAGSTDTQYF.

The genes are TRBV7-2 and TRBJ2-1; D remains unclear. Trimming removed 1 base at V and 0 bases at J, with 19 bases between. Germline V gives CDR1 SGHTA, CDR2 FQGNSA. CDR3 length: 19 amino acids. As DNA, the CDR3 is TGTGCCAGCAGCTTAGTAAGCCCCCCCGGACCTCACTCCTACAATGAGCAGTTCTTC. Amino acids: CASSLVSPPGPHSYNEQFF.

The rearrangement uses TRBV5-6 and TRBJ2-4; TRBD1 is a possible D gene (7 bases). Trimming left V 7 bases short and J 7 bases short, with 21 bases between. The CDR3 has 15 amino acids. Germline assignment: CDR1 SGHDT and CDR2 YYEEEE. CDR3 DNA sequence: TGTGCCAGCTACAGACGCGGGACAGAGATTAACATTCAGTACTTC. This gives the protein CASYRRGTEINIQYF.

As to this clone: This CDR3 is also generated by other DNA sequences in the sample. The rearrangement links TRBV9 to TRBJ2-2; TRBD2 matches 8 bases. CDR1 and CDR2 from the germline V gene are SGDLS and YYNGEE. CDR3 length equals 16 residues. After removal of 1 base from V and 1 base from J, the junction contained 3 bases not matched to a gene. In nucleotides, the CDR3 is TGTGCCAGCAGCGTAACAGCGGGAGTGAACACCGGGGAGCTGTTTTTT. It translates to CASSVTAGVNTGELFF.

V usage is TRBV27 and J usage is TRBJ1-5; D might be TRBD1 (5 bases). Trimming removed 4 bases from V and 4 bases from J, with 17 bases in between. Germline V gene lookup returns CDR1 MNHEY and CDR2 SMNVEV (reference sequence). The CDR3 length is 16 residues. The CDR3 DNA is TGTGCCAGCAGTTCTACTTGGGCAGGGAGGAATCAGCCCCAGCATTTT. It codes for CASSSTWAGRNQPQHF.

The chain is built from TRBV7-2 and TRBJ1-6; no clear D gene. The CDR3 contains 12 residues. Germline-derived CDR1 and CDR2 are SGHTA and FQGNSA. V was cut by 2 bases and J by 13 bases, with 9 bases left in between. This CDR3 is CASSLIPSPLHF. The CDR3 DNA is TGTGCCAGCAGCTTAATACCCTCCCCCCTCCACTTT.

The rearrangement links TRBV29-1 to TRBJ1-2; tentative D call: TRBD1 (6 bases). The CDR3 covers 14 residues. Germline V lookup: CDR1 SQVTM, CDR2 ANQGSEA. V was shortened by 4 bases and J by 1 base, with 13 bases between the two germline ends. This chain's CDR3 is CSVGVRGVNYGYTF. The CDR3 DNA follows: TGCAGCGTTGGGGTCAGGGGAGTTAACTATGGCTACACCTTC.

There are a few counts of this clone. The rearrangement uses TRBV7-8 and TRBJ1-1; D gene ambiguous. The CDR3 is 14 amino acids. Trimming removed 1 base at V and 2 bases at J, with 8 bases between. Germline lookup yields CDR1 SGHVS and CDR2 FQNEAQ. In DNA, the CDR3 is TGTGCCAGCAGCTTAGAAGACACAAACACTGAAGCTTTCTTT. Protein sequence: CASSLEDTNTEAFF.

The rearrangement uses TRBV2 and TRBJ2-5; TRBD2 matches at 9 bases. The CDR3 is 15 amino acids. In germline, CDR1 is SNHLY, CDR2 FYNNEI. The junction had 8 bases not matched to a gene; V was cut back by 5 bases and J by 4 bases. The CDR3 here is CASSPVLAGAETQYF. CDR3 DNA: TGTGCCAGCAGTCCCGTGTTAGCGGGAGCAGAGACCCAGTACTTC.

The chain combines TRBV6-4 with TRBJ2-3; unclear D gene. Germline V lookup: CDR1 MRHNA, CDR2 SNTAGT. This CDR3 spans 13 amino acids. V dropped 4 bases and J dropped 4 bases, with 9 bases sitting between them. CDR3 DNA sequence: TGTGCCAGCAGTGTCCAAGCGTCAGATACGCAGTATTTT. Its protein is CASSVQASDTQYF.

The J gene is TRBJ2-1, the V gene TRBV15, with D unclear. The CDR3 spans 15 residues. Germline CDR1 and CDR2: LNHNV and YYDKDF (reference sequence). The V and J ends lost 3 bases and 8 bases respectively, with 17 bases between them. CDR3 in amino acids: CATSSREVGRDEQFF. CDR3 coding DNA: TGTGCCACCAGCAGCCGAGAAGTGGGTCGGGATGAGCAGTTCTTC.

This chain joins TRBV7-9 and TRBJ1-4; D remains unclear. This CDR3 is 13 amino acids long. The V gene lost 5 bases and the J gene lost 3 bases, with 7 bases spanning the gap. Germline CDR1 reads SEHNR; CDR2 reads FQNEAQ (reference sequence). The CDR3 loop is CASSRMANEKLFF. The CDR3 DNA reads as TGTGCCAGCAGCCGAATGGCTAATGAAAAACTGTTTTTT.

The chain is built from TRBV7-9 and TRBJ2-7; perhaps D is TRBD1 or TRBD2 (5 bases each). The germline V and J ends were trimmed by 2 bases and 1 base, with 12 bases remaining between them. CDR1 SEHNR and CDR2 FQNEAQ come from the germline V gene (reference sequence). There are 15 residues in the CDR3. CDR3 in DNA: TGTGCCAGCAGCTTAAGTGGATGGGGGTCCTACGAGCAGTACTTC. As protein: CASSLSGWGSYEQYF.

The CDR3 is CSVETGQTEAFF. In DNA, the CDR3 is TGCAGCGTTGAAACGGGACAGACTGAAGCTTTCTTT. This chain connects TRBV29-1 to TRBJ1-1; 7 bases fit TRBD1. Looked up from germline, CDR1 is SQVTM and CDR2 is ANQGSEA. The CDR3 covers 12 residues. V shed 2 bases, J shed 5 bases, and the junction held 2 bases outside the gene matches. The full variable domain, completed using reference TRBV29-1 and TRBJ1-1, is SAVISQKPSRDICQRGTSLTIQCQVDSQVTMMFWYRQQPGQSLTLIATANQGSEATYESGFVIDKFPISRPNLTFSTLTVSNMSPEDSSIYLCSVETGQTEAFFGQGTRLTVV.

This clone was seen only a few times. The V gene is TRBV10-1, the J gene TRBJ1-1, with D uncertain. Between the trimmed V and J ends, which lost 4 bases and 0 bases, there was a span of 9 bases. Germline V gene data show CDR1 as WNHNN and CDR2 as SYGVQD (reference sequence). This CDR3 region has 14 residues. CDR3 coding DNA: TGCGCCAGCAGTGGGGGATTCATGAACACTGAAGCTTTCTTT. Translating it yields CASSGGFMNTEAFF.

This chain links TRBV6-5 with TRBJ1-5; maybe TRBD1 (6 bases). Deletions cut 6 bases from V and 4 bases from J, with 13 bases between. Per germline, CDR1 MNHEY and CDR2 SVGAGI. The CDR3 runs to 14 residues. This chain's CDR3 is CASRRAGENQPQHF. CDR3 DNA sequence: TGTGCCAGCAGACGGGCAGGGGAAAATCAGCCCCAGCATTTT.

This clone has a handful of counts. The chain links TRBV5-1 to TRBJ2-2; 12 nucleotides line up with TRBD1. This CDR3 region has 15 residues. The J segment lost 6 bases and the V segment lost 5 bases, leaving 5 bases of the junction unmatched. Germline V gives CDR1 SGHRS, CDR2 YFSETQ. The CDR3 sequence is CASSAGTGGSGELFF. CDR3 in DNA: TGCGCCAGCAGTGCCGGGACAGGGGGCTCCGGGGAGCTGTTTTTT.

In this sample, this clone turned up once. The chain carries TRBV5-1 and TRBJ1-6, with D possibly TRBD1 on 5 matching bases. There are 14 residues in the CDR3. V was pared by 2 bases and J by 13 bases, with 16 bases between. Germline assignment: CDR1 SGHRS and CDR2 YFSETQ. The CDR3 DNA sequence: TGCGCCAGCAGCTTCAGGGCCACCGAGTCCCCCCTCCACTTT. Amino acids: CASSFRATESPLHF. Together with reference TRBV5-1 and TRBJ1-6, the CDR3 gives the full variable domain: KAGVTQTPRYLIKTRGQQVTLSCSPISGHRSVSWYQQTPGQGLQFLFEYFSETQRNKGNFPGRFSGRQFSNSRSEMNVSTLELGDSALYLCASSFRATESPLHFGNGTRLTVT.

Here the CDR3 reads CASSFSHYNEQFF. The CDR3 DNA sequence: TGCGCCAGCAGCTTCTCCCACTACAATGAGCAGTTCTTC. The chain combines TRBV5-1 with TRBJ2-1; D not certain. Trimming cost V 2 bases and J 3 bases, with 6 bases left between them. Germline-derived CDR1 and CDR2 are SGHRS and YFSETQ. The CDR3 runs to 13 residues.

The V call is TRBV7-2, the J call TRBJ2-7, with 8 bases that match TRBD2. The CDR3 contains 17 residues. Germline V gene sequence: CDR1 SGHTA, CDR2 FQGNSA. Germline trimming cut 5 bases from V and 2 bases from J; bases unmatched to any gene: 14. For the CDR3, the DNA is TGTGCCAGCAGCCCGCTGGTCGGGACTAGAATCCCCTACGAGCAGTACTTC. Translating gives CASSPLVGTRIPYEQYF.